These 8 T cell receptor beta chains share one sample of origin, sequenced in a study of cytomegalovirus exposure and HLA in healthy donors. Primers for the PCR totalled 60 Vbeta and 13 Jbeta. Sequenced by immunoSEQ multiplex PCR; TCRdb stores in-frame clones only, minus some. This repertoire comprises 60,000 to 65,000 clones; its ten largest clones make up about 3.6%. Input material: PBMCs. Receptors originate from a woman under 30 in good health and CMV-seronegative.

CDR3 sequence reads: CASSRENLNTEAFF. Here the CDR3 DNA reads TGTGCCAGCAGTCGGGAGAATCTGAACACTGAAGCTTTCTTT. J is TRBJ1-1 and V is TRBV2, with D unclear. CDR3 length: 14 residues. Trimming took 5 bases from V and 0 from J, leaving 10 bases between them. CDR1 and CDR2 from the germline V gene are SNHLY and FYNNEI.

The chain recombines TRBV5-6 with TRBJ2-7, with TRBD2 as a possible D gene (5 bases). Germline CDR1 reads SGHDT; CDR2 reads YYEEEE. The CDR3 has 15 amino acids. V was shortened by 6 bases and J by 1 base, with 17 bases between the two germline ends. CDR3 sequence: CASTRVGAASYEQYF. As DNA, the CDR3 is TGTGCCAGCACGCGAGTGGGAGCGGCTTCCTACGAGCAGTACTTC.

The V call is TRBV29-1, the J call TRBJ1-1; D not certain. In germline, CDR1 is SQVTM, CDR2 ANQGSEA. The V gene lost 4 bases and the J gene lost 3 bases, with 12 bases spanning the gap. The CDR3 is 13 residues long. The CDR3 DNA is TGCAGCGTTGTTGAGTCGAGGGACACTGAAGCTTTCTTT. This encodes CSVVESRDTEAFF.

The chain combines TRBV19 with TRBJ2-7; 7 bases map to TRBD1. Germline loops: CDR1 LNHDA, CDR2 SQIVND (reference sequence). This CDR3 has 15 residues. V shed 9 bases and J 2 bases; nucleotides not matched to a gene: 13. Here the CDR3 DNA reads TGTGCCAGCCAGAAACAGGGGAGTGGGGCCTACGAGCAGTACTTC. It encodes CASQKQGSGAYEQYF.

The CDR3 loop is CASGELAGKFGEQYF. In DNA, the CDR3 is TGTGCCAGCGGGGAGTTAGCGGGAAAGTTTGGGGAGCAGTACTTC. The chain employs TRBV6-1 and TRBJ2-7, with 8 positions matching TRBD2. Germline V gene lookup returns CDR1 MNHNS and CDR2 SASEGT. The ends lost 8 bases at V and 7 bases at J; junction bases unmatched: 16. The CDR3 length is 15 residues.

This rearrangement joins TRBV18 to TRBJ1-4; D possibly corresponds to TRBD1 (5 bases). V was cut by 6 bases and J by 10 bases, with 21 bases left in between. The germline V gene has CDR1 KGHSH and CDR2 LQKENI. CDR3 length equals 15 residues. CDR3 protein: CASSPSAQAIGKLFF. In DNA form, the CDR3 reads TGTGCCAGCTCGCCATCCGCACAGGCAATCGGAAAACTGTTTTTT.

The V call is TRBV30, the J call TRBJ1-5; D not resolved. V shed 5 bases and J shed 1 base, with 9 bases lying between them. The CDR3 spans 13 residues. Germline loops: CDR1 GTSNPN, CDR2 SVGIG (reference sequence). The CDR3 loop reads CAWDVGSNQPQHF. The CDR3 coding sequence is TGTGCCTGGGATGTCGGGAGCAATCAGCCCCAGCATTTT.

The chain employs TRBV9 and TRBJ2-3, with D possibly being TRBD2 (7 bases). The CDR3 runs 18 residues. The germline gives CDR1 SGDLS, CDR2 YYNGEE. V was pared by 0 bases and J by 6 bases, with 23 bases between. In nucleotides, the CDR3 is TGTGCCAGCAGCGTAGCCCTGGGGGGGGCACCCGGATGGGATACGCAGTATTTT. This encodes CASSVALGGAPGWDTQYF.